This TCR beta chain was found in a study of cytomegalovirus exposure and HLA in healthy donors. The PCR was carried out with 60 Vbeta primers and 13 Jbeta primers. Here immunoSEQ multiplex PCR was the method, and the copy in TCRdb shows in-frame clones only, minus some. The sample contains more than 90,000 clones, about 75% of which appear only once. In this sample, this clone turned up once. The CDR3 consists of 14 residues. Germline values: CDR1 MDHEN, CDR2 SYDVKM. Trimming cost V 6 bases and J 0 bases, with 9 bases left between them. This sequence originates from a man aged 45-65 years in good health and CMV-seronegative. Sequenced: PBMCs. V and J are TRBV28 and TRBJ1-5; D ambiguous. The CDR3 loop is CASRRQDSNQPQHF. The DNA of the CDR3 is TGTGCCAGCAGGAGACAAGATAGCAATCAGCCCCAGCATTTT.